This entry describes one TCR beta chain. V was pared by 5 bases and J by 8 bases, with 7 bases of the junction left unmatched. The CDR3 loop spans 13 amino acids. The germline CDR1 and CDR2 sequences are SEHNR and FQNEAQ (reference sequence). As originally analysed: How many nucleated cells were present was estimated from reference gene primer amplification. TCRdb's table, derived via immunoSEQ multiplex PCR, lists solely in-frame clones and lacks some. From that table come the V and J calls and clone size; the DNA was used to work out D and trimming. Of roughly 93,000 clones listed, about 85% are singletons. This sample stems from a study of blood T cell repertoires in COVID-19.

Sequencing was done on a sample of peripheral blood. This TCR derives from a woman aged 80 or older with acute or convalescent COVID-19. The rearrangement uses TRBV7-9 and TRBJ1-2, with 8 bases aligning to TRBD1. The CDR3 DNA is TGTGCCAGCAGCGTCCTACAGGGGGAAGGCTACACCTTC. This encodes CASSVLQGEGYTF.